Below are 32 T cell receptor beta chains sequenced from a single sample in a study of blood T cell repertoires in COVID-19. Assay: immunoSEQ multiplex PCR; the TCRdb copy retains only in-frame clones and omits some. The table has under 350,000 clones, approximately 87% seen once. The sequenced sample was peripheral blood. These TCRs come from a man aged 55 to 70 who had recovered from COVID-19.

The genes are TRBV5-4 and TRBJ1-2; D call uncertain. The CDR3 spans 13 residues. Trimming cost V 3 bases and J 0 bases, with 6 bases left between them. Per the germline V gene, CDR1 is SGHNT and CDR2 is YYREEE (reference sequence). CDR3 in amino acids: CASSSYPNYGYTF. The CDR3 coding sequence is TGTGCCAGCAGCTCCTATCCTAACTATGGCTACACCTTC.

In the case of this clone: The sample has other DNA sequences that encode this CDR3 too. This rearrangement joins TRBV5-4 to TRBJ1-5; D is ambiguous. In germline, CDR1 is SGHNT, CDR2 YYREEE (reference sequence). V shed 2 bases and J shed 2 bases, with 8 bases lying between them. The length of the CDR3 is 14 residues. The CDR3 region is CASSLAGGNQPQHF. For the CDR3, the DNA is TGTGCCAGCAGCTTAGCAGGTGGCAATCAGCCCCAGCATTTT.

The rearrangement uses TRBV6-5 and TRBJ1-2; unclear D gene. V was pared by 7 bases and J by 2 bases, with 11 bases between. This CDR3 spans 13 amino acids. CDR1 MNHEY and CDR2 SVGAGI come from the germline V gene. For the CDR3, the DNA is TGTGCCAGCACTAGCCAACCAAACTATGGCTACACCTTC. Protein product: CASTSQPNYGYTF.

The chain employs TRBV24-1 and TRBJ1-2; D call uncertain. The CDR3 spans 16 residues. CDR1 is KGHDR, CDR2 SFDVKD, per germline. The V and J ends lost 7 bases and 4 bases respectively, with 21 bases between them. The CDR3 region is CATSLGRNPGGYGYTF. Written as DNA, the CDR3 is TGTGCCACCAGCCTCGGGAGGAACCCAGGTGGCTATGGCTACACCTTC.

This clone was found once. The chain uses TRBV28 and TRBJ1-1; no firm D call. This CDR3 region has 13 residues. The germline V gene has CDR1 MDHEN and CDR2 SYDVKM. V lost 3 bases and J 5 bases, leaving 10 bases between the germline ends. The CDR3 sequence is CASSFIAFTEAFF. CDR3 nucleotides: TGTGCCAGCAGTTTTATTGCGTTTACTGAAGCTTTCTTT. Supplemented by reference TRBV28 and TRBJ1-1, the full variable domain reads DVKVTQSSRYLVKRTGEKVFLECVQDMDHENMFWYRQDPGLGLRLIYFSYDVKMKEKGDIPEGYSVSREKKERFSLILESASTNQTSMYLCASSFIAFTEAFFGQGTRLTVV.

The chain recombines TRBV7-2 with TRBJ2-1, with 7 bases identical to TRBD2. Germline loops: CDR1 SGHTA, CDR2 FQGNSA. J gave up 0 bases and V 0 bases, and 2 bases lay outside the gene matches. The CDR3 covers 16 residues. The CDR3: CASSLAGGNSYNEQFF. CDR3 nucleotide sequence: TGTGCCAGCAGCTTAGCCGGGGGGAACTCCTACAATGAGCAGTTCTTC.

The chain is built from TRBV3-1 (or the pseudogene TRBV3-2) and TRBJ2-1; tentative D call: TRBD2 (5 bases). Germline V gives CDR1 LGHDT, CDR2 YNNKEL (reference sequence). The CDR3 covers 16 residues. Deletions cut 1 base from V and 5 bases from J, with 15 bases between. The CDR3 region has the DNA TGTGCCAGCAGCCAAGGGCCTGGGCTAGCAGACAATGAGCAGTTCTTC. It is translated as CASSQGPGLADNEQFF.

The CDR3: CASSSKTNTGELFF. CDR3 sequence (DNA): TGTGCCAGCAGTTCCAAAACGAACACCGGGGAGCTGTTTTTT. The rearrangement joins TRBV6-5 to TRBJ2-2; D uncertain. The CDR3 runs 14 residues. The V gene's germline CDR1 is MNHEY and CDR2 SVGAGI. The ends were cut back, 4 bases at V and 0 bases at J, with 6 bases in the middle.

J is TRBJ2-3 and V is TRBV9; 8 nucleotides align to TRBD1. CDR3 length: 15 residues. V trimming: 3 bases; J trimming: 4 bases; junction bases outside the gene matches: 7. Germline CDR1 and CDR2: SGDLS and YYNGEE. CDR3 loop: CASSDRTGYPDTQYF. Here the CDR3 DNA reads TGTGCCAGCAGCGACCGGACAGGGTACCCAGATACGCAGTATTTT.

The rearrangement uses TRBV5-8 and TRBJ1-2; TRBD1 agrees at 7 bases. Germline V gene sequence: CDR1 SGHTS, CDR2 YDEGEE. V was pared by 4 bases and J by 3 bases, with 9 bases of the junction left unmatched. This CDR3 contains 15 residues. CDR3 region: CASSDGQVIHYGYTF. The DNA for the CDR3 is TGTGCCAGCAGCGACGGACAGGTGATTCACTATGGCTACACCTTC.

The rearrangement joins TRBV5-1 to TRBJ2-2; 8 nucleotides align to TRBD2. The CDR3 runs 15 residues. CDR1 and CDR2 from the germline V gene are SGHRS and YFSETQ. V was pared by 4 bases and J by 0 bases, with 2 bases of the junction left unmatched. CDR3 DNA: TGCGCCAGCAGCCAGGGACTAGCGAACACCGGGGAGCTGTTTTTT. It is translated as CASSQGLANTGELFF.

As for this clone: Distinct nucleotide sequences in the sample also encode this CDR3. The chain is built from TRBV9 and TRBJ2-1; D gene uncertain. The CDR3 is made up of 11 amino acids. Germline V gives CDR1 SGDLS, CDR2 YYNGEE. The V end lost 0 bases, the J end lost 7 bases, and 2 bases lay between the germline ends. The CDR3 DNA reads as TGTGCCAGCAGCGTAGCGAATGAGCAGTTCTTC. This encodes CASSVANEQFF.

This chain joins TRBV5-6 and TRBJ2-7; possible D gene TRBD2, 5 bases. Germline values: CDR1 SGHDT, CDR2 YYEEEE. Trimming removed 7 bases from V and 2 bases from J, with 13 bases in between. This CDR3 is 13 amino acids long. CDR3 sequence: CASRSFGTYEQYF. The CDR3 DNA follows: TGTGCCAGCCGGTCCTTCGGGACCTACGAGCAGTACTTC. The complete variable domain, with remaining parts taken from reference TRBV5-6 and TRBJ2-7, reads DAGVTQSPTHLIKTRGQQVTLRCSPKSGHDTVSWYQQALGQGPQFIFQYYEEEERQRGNFPDRFSGHQFPNYSSELNVNALLLGDSALYLCASRSFGTYEQYFGPGTRLTVT.

The V and J genes are TRBV23-1 and TRBJ2-2; D gene uncertain. TRBV23-1 has ORF status, its function being uncertain. V dropped 4 bases and J dropped 4 bases, with 19 bases sitting between them. This CDR3 has 17 residues. In nucleotides, the CDR3 is TGCGCCAGCAGTCCCTGCCTTAGAACAGTGTTCACCGGGGAGCTGTTTTTT. It codes for CASSPCLRTVFTGELFF.

V and J are TRBV30 and TRBJ1-1; D is undetermined. Trimming removed 5 bases at V and 1 base at J, with 5 bases between. Germline V gene lookup returns CDR1 GTSNPN and CDR2 SVGIG (reference sequence). The CDR3 sequence is 11 residues long. The CDR3 loop is CAWLANTEAFF. Written as DNA, the CDR3 is TGTGCCTGGCTGGCGAACACTGAAGCTTTCTTT.

This clone was counted only a few times. J is TRBJ2-1 and V is TRBV29-1; D is perhaps TRBD2 (6 bases). Trimming cost V 7 bases and J 7 bases, with 11 bases left between them. The CDR3 runs 11 residues. Germline CDR1 SQVTM, CDR2 ANQGSEA. CDR3: CSANGGNEQFF. The CDR3 DNA sequence: TGCAGCGCCAATGGGGGGAATGAGCAGTTCTTC.

The chain is built from TRBV6-1 and TRBJ2-5; TRBD1 is a possible D gene (5 bases). V was cut by 1 base and J by 5 bases, with 11 bases left in between. Germline values: CDR1 MNHNS, CDR2 SASEGT. CDR3 length: 14 amino acids. CDR3 nucleotides: TGTGCCAGCAGTGAAGGTATCAGGGCCGAGACCCAGTACTTC. Amino acids: CASSEGIRAETQYF.

This sequence joins TRBV6-5 and TRBJ1-2; 7 positions match TRBD1. The germline gives CDR1 MNHEY, CDR2 SVGAGI. CDR3 size: 15 residues. J was trimmed by 2 bases and V by 5 bases; bases with no gene match: 8. Here the CDR3 reads CASSQRDSQNYGYTF. The CDR3, as DNA: TGTGCCAGCAGTCAGAGGGACAGCCAGAACTATGGCTACACCTTC.

This chain uses TRBV28 with TRBJ2-3; 7 nucleotides align to TRBD2. Germline V gives CDR1 MDHEN, CDR2 SYDVKM. With V trimmed by 8 bases and J by 5 bases, 13 bases remained unmatched. There are 15 residues in the CDR3. This chain's CDR3 is CASSQTSVGLDTQYF. The CDR3 DNA is TGTGCCAGCTCACAAACTAGCGTGGGTTTAGATACGCAGTATTTT.

The genes are TRBV5-4 and TRBJ2-5; D possibly corresponds to TRBD2 (6 bases). CDR1 and CDR2 (germline): SGHNT, YYREEE (reference sequence). The CDR3 has 16 amino acids. V was cut by 4 bases and J by 4 bases, with 20 bases left in between. CDR3 coding DNA: TGTGCCAGCAGCCCCCGGCAGGGAGGCCTTGGAGAGACCCAGTACTTC. Translated, it gives CASSPRQGGLGETQYF. The complete variable domain, with remaining parts taken from reference TRBV5-4 and TRBJ2-5, reads ETGVTQSPTHLIKTRGQQVTLRCSSQSGHNTVSWYQQALGQGPQFIFQYYREEENGRGNFPPRFSGLQFPNYSSELNVNALELDDSALYLCASSPRQGGLGETQYFGPGTRLLVL.

The chain has TRBV7-8 and TRBJ2-6; 7 positions match TRBD2. The CDR3 covers 17 residues. V shed 6 bases, J shed 0 bases, and the junction held 8 bases outside the gene matches. Looked up from germline, CDR1 is SGHVS and CDR2 is FQNEAQ. The CDR3 loop is CASRVRRGTSGANVLTF. The CDR3 nucleotides are TGTGCCAGCAGGGTTAGGCGGGGGACCTCTGGGGCCAACGTCCTGACTTTC.

The genes are TRBV2 and TRBJ1-1; D not resolved. Per germline, CDR1 SNHLY and CDR2 FYNNEI. CDR3 length equals 12 residues. The V and J ends lost 2 bases and 4 bases respectively, with 5 bases between them. CDR3 sequence (DNA): TGTGCCAGCAGTGAATGGAGCACTGAAGCTTTCTTT. It encodes CASSEWSTEAFF.

This chain links TRBV7-9 with TRBJ1-1; weak D call: TRBD1 (5 bases). Trimming took 9 bases from V and 1 from J, leaving 12 bases between them. CDR1 is SEHNR, CDR2 FQNEAQ, per germline (reference sequence). The CDR3 extends over 13 amino acids. The CDR3 DNA is TGTGCCAGGACCAGGGAGAGGAACACTGAAGCTTTCTTT. This encodes CARTRERNTEAFF.

The chain links TRBV5-1 to TRBJ1-1; unclear D gene. Trimming left V 2 bases short and J 6 bases short, with 11 bases between. The CDR3 has 13 amino acids. CDR1 is SGHRS and CDR2 is YFSETQ in the germline V gene. The CDR3 region has the DNA TGCGCCAGCAGCTTTGGGCCGCAGGCTGAAGCTTTCTTT. This translates into CASSFGPQAEAFF.

V usage is TRBV7-9 and J usage is TRBJ1-2; 7 bases are shared with TRBD1. Trimming removed 5 bases from V and 0 bases from J; junction bases left unmatched: 3. The CDR3 is made up of 14 amino acids. The germline V gene has CDR1 SEHNR and CDR2 FQNEAQ (reference sequence). The CDR3 region is CASSRGQANYGYTF. The CDR3 DNA sequence: TGTGCCAGCAGCCGCGGACAGGCTAACTATGGCTACACCTTC.

This clone occurred a few times. The gene calls are TRBV27 and TRBJ2-1, with 7 bases aligning to TRBD2. The V and J ends lost 2 bases and 0 bases, in that order; junction bases with no gene match: 7. This CDR3 is 17 amino acids long. CDR1 is MNHEY, CDR2 SMNVEV, per germline (reference sequence). Here the CDR3 reads CASSLGIGGSSYNEQFF. As DNA, the CDR3 is TGTGCCAGCAGTTTAGGGATCGGGGGGAGCTCCTACAATGAGCAGTTCTTC.

The rearrangement uses TRBV6-5 and TRBJ1-3; possible D gene TRBD1, 6 bases. Germline assignment: CDR1 MNHEY and CDR2 SVGAGI. The ends were cut back, 0 bases at V and 1 base at J, with 10 bases in the middle. CDR3 size: 16 residues. Written as DNA, the CDR3 is TGTGCCAGCAGTTACTCGCAGGGGTATTCTGGAAACACCATATATTTT. It encodes CASSYSQGYSGNTIYF.

The chain's CDR3 is CAWSVSGRGGANVLTF. DNA of the CDR3: TGTGCCTGGAGTGTAAGCGGGAGAGGTGGGGCCAACGTCCTGACTTTC. This chain uses TRBV30 with TRBJ2-6; TRBD2 agrees at 8 bases. From germline, CDR1 is GTSNPN and CDR2 SVGIG (reference sequence). There are 16 residues in the CDR3. Trimming took 0 bases from V and 3 from J; bases not matched to a gene: 4.

J is TRBJ2-3 and V is TRBV19; TRBD1 is a possible D gene (6 bases). V was cut by 5 bases and J by 0 bases, with 9 bases left in between. Germline values: CDR1 LNHDA, CDR2 SQIVND (reference sequence). The CDR3 totals 14 residues. The DNA of the CDR3 is TGTGCCAGTAGTTGGACAGATAGCACAGATACGCAGTATTTT. Translated, it gives CASSWTDSTDTQYF.

The chain links TRBV5-1 to TRBJ2-7, with 8 bases that match TRBD2. With 5 bases clipped from V and 4 bases from J, the junction kept 5 bases outside the gene matches. The germline gives CDR1 SGHRS, CDR2 YFSETQ. The CDR3 is 13 amino acids. CDR3 residues: CASSDQRGYEQYF. The CDR3 DNA reads TGCGCCAGCAGTGATCAGCGGGGGTACGAGCAGTACTTC.

The chain joins TRBV28 to TRBJ1-2; D may be TRBD1 (6 bases). Germline CDR1 and CDR2: MDHEN and SYDVKM. Trimming removed 7 bases at V and 8 bases at J, with 14 bases between. CDR3 length: 12 amino acids. The CDR3 nucleotides are TGTGCCAGCATGGGGGCGGATTGGGGCTACACCTTC. Its protein product is CASMGADWGYTF.

The chain couples TRBV6-5 to TRBJ1-5; TRBD1 agrees at 7 bases. Germline values: CDR1 MNHEY, CDR2 SVGAGI. J was trimmed by 0 bases and V by 8 bases; bases with no gene match: 1. The CDR3 sequence is 13 residues long. The CDR3 region is CASGTDSNQPQHF. CDR3 bases: TGTGCCAGCGGGACAGATAGCAATCAGCCCCAGCATTTT.